The 3 T cell receptor beta chains listed next were all sequenced from one sample in a study of T cell clones after liver transplantation (dated by TCRdb to about 2019). Library generation was performed with the immunoSEQ multiplex PCR assay. The source is immuneACCESS, and TCRdb retained only in-frame sequences with V and J called. Part of the clones is not carried over; for the studies checked, unresolved V genes explain less than half of this, and the remainder is unexplained. This sample gives 75,000 to 95,000 clones in total; roughly 85% of them show up just once. Of the sample, less than 3.5% falls within the top ten clones. Sequencing used CD4+ T cells from blood, obtained at the 22-month timepoint. These receptors came from a human patient who received a liver transplant. In patients who had a transplant, some T cells may come from the graft donor.

The chain combines TRBV7-6 with TRBJ2-3; weak D call: TRBD2 (5 bases). The length of the CDR3 is 15 residues. Germline V lookup: CDR1 SGHVS, CDR2 FNYEAQ. The V and J ends lost 0 bases and 0 bases respectively, with 7 bases between them. The CDR3 loop reads CASSLARVSTDTQYF. The CDR3 DNA is TGTGCCAGCAGCTTAGCGCGGGTCAGCACAGATACGCAGTATTTT.

This clone came up once. The chain links TRBV29-1 to TRBJ2-1; D is unresolved. The CDR3 extends over 14 amino acids. Germline V CDR1 and CDR2: SQVTM, ANQGSEA. V shed 6 bases and J shed 3 bases, with 15 bases lying between them. The CDR3 here is CSVPSGSLYNEQFF. The CDR3 DNA reads as TGCAGCGTCCCCAGTGGGTCCCTCTACAATGAGCAGTTCTTC.

The genes are TRBV7-2 and TRBJ2-7; 9 bases agree with TRBD1. The CDR3 spans 17 residues. The trim removed 4 bases at V and 0 bases at J, leaving 10 bases unmatched. Germline CDR1 and CDR2: SGHTA and FQGNSA. The CDR3 DNA reads TGTGCCAGCAGCTGGAAGCAACCGGGACAGGGCTCCTACGAGCAGTACTTC. Amino acid sequence: CASSWKQPGQGSYEQYF.